This is a list of T cell receptor beta chains from one sample in a study of response to subunit inactivated influenza vaccine. TCRdb re-called the RT-PCR reads with MiXCR, one entry per CDR3 protein. This sample carries more than 200,000 distinct CDR3 sequences, 9.5% to 15% of them seen once, and the ten largest clones take roughly 7.7%. This specimen consisted of non-naive T cells sorted from PBMCs, obtained about 14 days before vaccination. These TCRs come from a man in his fifties who received an inactivated influenza vaccine. Both conserved end residues are part of each CDR3. D genes are given only for firm matches. Clone size is shown for a subset of rows, as once, few, many or a class of expanded clone.

few | TRBJ1-6 | . | TRBV2 | CASSESPFAVAPLHF | TGTGCCAGCAGTGAGAGTCCCTTCGCGGTTGCACCCCTCCACTTT
few | TRBJ1-1 | . | TRBV6-5 | CASSSLIGGTEAFF | TGTGCCAGCAGTTCCTTGATAGGGGGGACTGAAGCTTTCTTT
few | TRBJ2-3 | TRBD2 | TRBV11-1 | CASSLGRPSGSVTDTQYF | TGTGCCAGCAGCTTAGGCCGACCTAGCGGGAGTGTAACAGATACGCAGTATTTT
many | TRBJ2-2 | TRBD2 | TRBV5-1 | CASSAASGGNTGELFF | TGCGCCAGCAGCGCCGCTAGCGGGGGAAACACCGGGGAGCTGTTTTTT
. | TRBJ2-7 | TRBD2 | TRBV6-2/TRBV6-3 | CASSYSGGLAGGEQYF | TGTGCCAGCAGTTACTCGGGTGGACTAGCGGGTGGCGAGCAGTACTTC
. | TRBJ2-7 | . | TRBV7-9 | CASSTGRGEQYF | TGTGCCAGCAGCACGGGCCGGGGCGAGCAGTACTTC
few | TRBJ1-3 | . | TRBV12-3/TRBV12-4 | CASSFQGLGYTIYF | TGTGCCAGCAGTTTCCAGGGGTTGGGATACACCATATATTTT
. | TRBJ2-7 | TRBD1 | TRBV5-1 | CASSFGGQNYEQYF | TGCGCCAGCAGCTTTGGGGGACAGAACTACGAGCAGTACTTC
few | TRBJ1-2 | . | TRBV5-1 | CASSLEQYGYTF | TGCGCCAGCAGCTTGGAACAGTATGGCTACACCTTC
. | TRBJ1-4 | . | TRBV6-5 | CASSWIGPRTGEKLFF | TGTGCCAGCAGTTGGATAGGACCCAGGACGGGCGAAAAACTGTTTTTT
. | TRBJ2-7 | . | TRBV7-2 | CASSPWGEPYEQYF | TGTGCCAGCAGTCCTTGGGGAGAGCCCTACGAGCAGTACTTC
few | TRBJ2-1 | . | TRBV20-1 | CSASRRGDNEQFF | TGCAGTGCTAGCCGCAGGGGGGACAATGAGCAGTTCTTC
many | TRBJ2-1 | TRBD2 | TRBV20-1 | CSARAHTTLAGGSDEQFF | TGCAGTGCTAGAGCACACACCACACTAGCGGGAGGGTCGGATGAGCAGTTCTTC
. | TRBJ2-7 | . | TRBV7-9 | CASSLSFSSVTAYEQYF | TGTGCCAGCAGCTTAAGTTTTTCCAGCGTAACCGCCTACGAGCAGTACTTC
. | TRBJ2-1 | . | TRBV4-2 | CASTRNWGAYNEQFF | TGTGCCAGCACCAGAAACTGGGGAGCATACAATGAGCAGTTCTTC
. | TRBJ2-7 | . | TRBV4-2 | CASSQGAEEALYEQYF | TGTGCCAGCAGCCAAGGAGCCGAGGAGGCCCTCTACGAGCAGTACTTC
. | TRBJ1-4 | TRBD1 | TRBV5-6 | CASSGRQGRSEKLFF | TGTGCCAGCAGCGGTAGACAGGGAAGAAGCGAAAAACTGTTTTTT
. | TRBJ2-1 | . | TRBV4-3 | CASSPRTWDEQFF | TGCGCCAGCAGCCCTCGGACTTGGGATGAGCAGTTCTTC
many | TRBJ2-2 | . | TRBV7-9 | CASSSPGVPGELFF | TGTGCCAGCAGCTCCCCGGGCGTCCCAGGGGAGCTGTTTTTT
. | TRBJ2-7 | . | TRBV6-6 | CASSYLGIYEQYF | TGTGCCAGCAGTTACCTGGGTATCTACGAGCAGTACTTC
. | TRBJ1-5 | TRBD1 | TRBV12-3/TRBV12-4 | CASSADRVNSNQPQHF | TGTGCCAGCAGTGCAGACAGGGTTAATAGCAATCAGCCCCAGCATTTT
many | TRBJ2-2 | . | TRBV7-8 | CASSTRSGFTGELFF | TGTGCCAGCAGCACTAGAAGCGGTTTCACCGGGGAGCTGTTTTTT
few | TRBJ1-2 | TRBD1 | TRBV20-1 | CSSGQGGDYGYTF | TGCAGTTCCGGACAGGGGGGCGACTATGGCTACACCTTC
. | TRBJ2-5 | TRBD2 | TRBV7-6 | CASSLSGGTAETQYF | TGTGCCAGCAGCTTAAGCGGGGGGACCGCGGAGACCCAGTACTTC
few | TRBJ1-2 | TRBD1 | TRBV20-1 | CSATGTGTYKEGYTF | TGCAGTGCAACCGGGACAGGGACCTATAAGGAAGGCTACACCTTC
. | TRBJ1-1 | . | TRBV5-6 | CASSLVQGSAFF | TGTGCCAGCAGCTTGGTTCAGGGGTCGGCTTTCTTT
. | TRBJ2-1 | . | TRBV7-2 | CASGKGVNYNEQFF | TGTGCCAGCGGGAAAGGCGTGAATTACAATGAGCAGTTCTTC
few | TRBJ2-1 | . | TRBV28 | CASSKGGTASYNEQFF | TGTGCCAGCAGCAAGGGGGGGACGGCATCCTACAATGAGCAGTTCTTC